Presented here are 29 T cell receptor beta chains from one specimen sequenced in a study of blood T cell repertoires in COVID-19. The data were produced by immunoSEQ multiplex PCR, yet TCRdb's version contains in-frame clones alone and is incomplete. The sample has some 380,000 clones, around 87% seen once. The source material was PBMCs or T cells enriched from blood (not recorded which). These receptors were obtained from a man aged 25 to 40 who had recovered from COVID-19.

This clone appeared a few times. The rearrangement joins TRBV9 to TRBJ1-4; 9 bases fit TRBD1. The germline V gene has CDR1 SGDLS and CDR2 YYNGEE. This CDR3 contains 14 residues. V shed 3 bases and J 8 bases; nucleotides not matched to a gene: 5. The CDR3 region is CASSATGGSEKLFF. The DNA of the CDR3 is TGTGCCAGCAGCGCGACAGGGGGGAGCGAAAAACTGTTTTTT.

This clone came up a few times. Other DNA sequences of this sample code for an identical CDR3. The genes are TRBV30 and TRBJ1-5; D is possibly TRBD1 (5 bases). Trimming took 0 bases from V and 4 from J, leaving 10 bases between them. This CDR3 contains 14 residues. The germline gives CDR1 GTSNPN, CDR2 SVGIG (reference sequence). The CDR3, as DNA: TGTGCCTGGAGTGTGGGAGGGGCTAATCAGCCCCAGCATTTT. This sequence encodes CAWSVGGANQPQHF.

The chain has TRBV4-3 and TRBJ1-1, with D tentatively TRBD1 (5 bases). From germline, CDR1 is LGHNA and CDR2 YSLEER. This CDR3 region has 13 residues. V gave up 0 bases and J gave up 8 bases, with 10 bases separating them. CDR3 bases: TGCGCCAGCAGCCAAGATAGACAGACAGAAGCTTTCTTT. It encodes CASSQDRQTEAFF.

Only one count was recorded for this clone. The chain is built from TRBV12-5 and TRBJ1-6, with 8 bases aligning to TRBD1. Germline CDR1 is LGHNT and CDR2 is FRNRAP. This CDR3 contains 14 residues. J was trimmed by 12 bases and V by 1 base; bases with no gene match: 5. The CDR3 loop is CASGLGTQGEPLHF. CDR3 DNA: TGTGCTAGTGGTTTGGGAACACAGGGGGAACCCCTCCACTTT.

The CDR3 loop is CASSLRGRREHATNEKLFF. CDR3 bases: TGTGCCAGCAGCTTACGGGGTAGGAGGGAACATGCAACTAATGAAAAACTGTTTTTT. The rearrangement joins TRBV5-6 to TRBJ1-4; D call uncertain. CDR3 length equals 19 residues. The V end was cut by 2 bases, the J end by 0 bases, with 20 bases between. CDR1 SGHDT and CDR2 YYEEEE come from the germline V gene.

The chain joins TRBV5-1 to TRBJ2-6; D is possibly TRBD1 (5 bases). The CDR3 loop spans 15 amino acids. The germline gives CDR1 SGHRS, CDR2 YFSETQ. Trimming cost V 8 bases and J 0 bases, with 12 bases left between them. The CDR3 region is CASEDTGSGANVLTF. The CDR3 DNA is TGCGCCAGTGAGGATACAGGCTCTGGGGCCAACGTCCTGACTTTC.

CDR3 amino acids: CASSLNEKLFF. In DNA form, the CDR3 reads TGTGCCAGCAGTCTTAATGAAAAACTGTTTTTT. This chain joins TRBV12-3 or TRBV12-4 and TRBJ1-4; D is uncertain. The germline V and J ends were trimmed by 5 bases and 4 bases, with 2 bases remaining between them. There are 11 residues in the CDR3.

In its sample, this clone was seen a few times. The chain links TRBV7-3 to TRBJ1-6, with D possibly being TRBD1 (5 bases). This CDR3 has 16 residues. The V gene's germline CDR1 is SGHTA and CDR2 FQGTGA. V lost 2 bases and J lost 9, with 17 bases in between. The CDR3 region is CASSLLGAGQGSPLHF. Here the CDR3 DNA reads TGTGCCAGCAGCTTACTAGGGGCCGGTCAGGGTTCACCCCTCCACTTT. Based on the CDR3 plus reference TRBV7-3 and TRBJ1-6, the full variable domain is GAGVSQTPSNKVTEKGKYVELRCDPISGHTALYWYRQSLGQGPEFLIYFQGTGAADDSGLPNDRFFAVRPEGSVSTLKIQRTERGDSAVYLCASSLLGAGQGSPLHFGNGTRLTVT.

The CDR3 region has the DNA TGCAGCGTTGGGGCGGCGGGAGTCACTGAAGCTTTCTTT. It translates to CSVGAAGVTEAFF. The chain recombines TRBV29-1 with TRBJ1-1; D not resolved. This CDR3 is built from 13 residues. With 4 bases removed from V and 4 bases from J, the gap between germline ends came to 13 bases. The germline gives CDR1 SQVTM, CDR2 ANQGSEA.

This rearrangement joins TRBV6-5 to TRBJ2-2, with D perhaps matching TRBD1 (6 bases). Trimming cost V 4 bases and J 1 base, with 10 bases left between them. CDR1 and CDR2 from the germline V gene are MNHEY and SVGAGI. The CDR3 contains 15 residues. The CDR3, as DNA: TGTGCCAGCAGTTCGACAGGAATGAACACCGGGGAGCTGTTTTTT. Translation: CASSSTGMNTGELFF.

The V and J genes are TRBV7-9 and TRBJ1-1; 7 bases map to TRBD1. With 2 bases clipped from V and 3 bases from J, the junction kept 3 bases outside the gene matches. CDR1 and CDR2 (germline): SEHNR, FQNEAQ (reference sequence). The length of the CDR3 is 14 residues. Here the CDR3 reads CASSLMQGDTEAFF. CDR3 in DNA: TGTGCCAGCAGCTTAATGCAGGGGGACACTGAAGCTTTCTTT. Full variable domain (missing parts from reference TRBV7-9 and TRBJ1-1): DTGVSQNPRHKITKRGQNVTFRCDPISEHNRLYWYRQTLGQGPEFLTYFQNEAQLEKSRLLSDRFSAERPKGSFSTLEIQRTEQGDSAMYLCASSLMQGDTEAFFGQGTRLTVV.

The chain employs TRBV30 and TRBJ1-2; 9 bases match TRBD1. Trimming cost V 7 bases and J 7 bases; bases outside gene matches: 13. The CDR3 runs to 14 residues. Germline lookup yields CDR1 GTSNPN and CDR2 SVGIG (reference sequence). The CDR3 bases are TGTGCCTCCCAAACAGGGGGCGTCGGGCTTGGCTACACCTTC. It yields the protein CASQTGGVGLGYTF.

The chain uses TRBV6-2 or TRBV6-3 and TRBJ1-5, with D possibly TRBD1 on 5 matching bases. Germline CDR1 is MNHEY and CDR2 is SVGEGT. V gave up 5 bases and J gave up 3 bases, with 20 bases separating them. This CDR3 is 17 amino acids long. The CDR3 DNA reads TGTGCCAGCAGTAAACTTCAGCAGGGTTGGTTCAATCAGCCCCAGCATTTT. Its translation: CASSKLQQGWFNQPQHF.

The chain is built from TRBV3-1 (or the pseudogene TRBV3-2) and TRBJ1-1; TRBD1 is a possible D gene (6 bases). The CDR3 loop spans 14 amino acids. Deletions cut 1 base from V and 1 base from J, with 7 bases between. Germline assignment: CDR1 LGHDT and CDR2 YNNKEL (reference sequence). CDR3 coding DNA: TGTGCCAGCAGCCAAGGGGACACGAACACTGAAGCTTTCTTT. Translated, it gives CASSQGDTNTEAFF.

This clone showed up just a few times. The V and J genes are TRBV19 and TRBJ2-1; 10 nucleotides line up with TRBD2. The CDR3 has 15 residues. Germline-derived CDR1 and CDR2 are LNHDA and SQIVND (reference sequence). V trimming: 5 bases; J trimming: 4 bases; junction bases outside the gene matches: 5. Here the CDR3 reads CASSDSGGLYNEQFF. DNA for the CDR3: TGTGCCAGTAGTGATAGCGGGGGGCTGTACAATGAGCAGTTCTTC.

V usage is TRBV4-2 and J usage is TRBJ2-1; 10 bases map to TRBD2. The V gene's germline CDR1 is LGHNA and CDR2 YNFKEQ. V was pared by 0 bases and J by 4 bases, with 6 bases of the junction left unmatched. This CDR3 is 17 amino acids long. The CDR3 region has the DNA TGTGCCAGCAGCCAAGACCCAAGCGGGGGGGGATACAATGAGCAGTTCTTC. Its protein is CASSQDPSGGGYNEQFF.

The chain combines TRBV6-6 with TRBJ2-1; 7 nucleotides align to TRBD1. Germline V gene lookup returns CDR1 MNHNY and CDR2 SVGAGI (reference sequence). With 2 bases clipped from V and 8 bases from J, the junction kept 12 bases outside the gene matches. The CDR3 sequence is 16 residues long. In DNA form, the CDR3 reads TGTGCCAGCAGTTACGGAGGTGGGACAGTGCATTATGAGCAGTTCTTC. Amino acid sequence: CASSYGGGTVHYEQFF.

V usage is TRBV11-2 and J usage is TRBJ2-1; D might be TRBD2 (6 bases). The CDR3 totals 15 residues. V was clipped by 5 bases and J by 1 base, with 12 bases between them. CDR1 and CDR2 (germline): SGHAT, FQNNGV. In DNA form, the CDR3 reads TGTGCCAGCAGCGTCGCTGGAGGGTCCTACAATGAGCAGTTCTTC. Its protein is CASSVAGGSYNEQFF.

The chain joins TRBV4-3 to TRBJ1-3, with D possibly TRBD1 on 6 matching bases. This CDR3 contains 16 residues. CDR1 is LGHNA, CDR2 YSLEER, per germline. With 0 bases removed from V and 1 base from J, the gap between germline ends came to 10 bases. The CDR3 region has the DNA TGCGCCAGCAGCCAAGACGGGGGGCGGTCTGGAAACACCATATATTTT. Encoded protein: CASSQDGGRSGNTIYF.

This clone came up once. The chain is built from TRBV7-2 and TRBJ2-3; tentatively, D is TRBD2 (7 bases). From germline, CDR1 is SGHTA and CDR2 FQGNSA. With 2 bases removed from V and 5 bases from J, the gap between germline ends came to 11 bases. The CDR3 consists of 14 residues. The CDR3 sequence is CASSLRGEGDTQYF. The CDR3 DNA sequence: TGTGCCAGCAGCTTAAGGGGGGAGGGAGATACGCAGTATTTT.

This clone has more than one count but fewer than ten. CDR3 in amino acids: CASSEGAWNIQYF. The CDR3, as DNA: TGCGCCAGCAGCGAGGGGGCGTGGAACATTCAGTACTTC. The V gene is TRBV5-1, the J gene TRBJ2-4; TRBD1 aligns across 7 bases. Germline assignment: CDR1 SGHRS and CDR2 YFSETQ. Trimming removed 4 bases from V and 7 bases from J; junction bases left unmatched: 5. This CDR3 contains 13 residues.

This chain links TRBV14 with TRBJ1-1; unclear D gene. V lost 3 bases and J 8 bases, leaving 7 bases between the germline ends. This CDR3 contains 11 residues. The germline CDR1 and CDR2 sequences are SGHDN and FVKESK. CDR3 region: CASSHSNEAFF. Written as DNA, the CDR3 is TGTGCCAGCAGCCATTCTAACGAAGCTTTCTTT.

This sequence joins TRBV7-2 and TRBJ2-2; D is possibly TRBD2 (5 bases). Germline V lookup: CDR1 SGHTA, CDR2 FQGNSA. The CDR3 spans 15 residues. V shed 5 bases and J shed 2 bases, with 12 bases lying between them. The CDR3 reads CASSPSQLNTGELFF. For the CDR3, the DNA is TGTGCCAGCAGCCCTAGCCAGCTCAACACCGGGGAGCTGTTTTTT.

The chain is built from TRBV5-1 and TRBJ2-7, with 10 nucleotides matching TRBD1. The CDR3 loop spans 15 amino acids. After removal of 3 bases from V and 0 bases from J, the junction contained 3 bases not matched to a gene. Looked up from germline, CDR1 is SGHRS and CDR2 is YFSETQ. CDR3 region: CASSWGQGISYEQYF. In nucleotides, the CDR3 is TGCGCCAGCAGCTGGGGACAGGGGATCTCCTACGAGCAGTACTTC.

J is TRBJ1-4 and V is TRBV7-2, with D maybe TRBD1 (5 bases). Germline V gene sequence: CDR1 SGHTA, CDR2 FQGNSA. V lost 2 bases, J lost 8 bases, and 9 bases lay in between. The CDR3 sequence is 13 residues long. CDR3 protein: CASSLSGGEKLFF. Here the CDR3 DNA reads TGTGCCAGCAGCTTATCTGGGGGGGAAAAACTGTTTTTT.

The V call is TRBV18, the J call TRBJ1-2; possible D gene TRBD1, 5 bases. The CDR3 extends over 14 amino acids. From germline, CDR1 is KGHSH and CDR2 LQKENI. Between the trimmed V and J ends, which lost 2 bases and 4 bases, there was a span of 11 bases. This chain's CDR3 is CASSPKETAYGYTF. The DNA of the CDR3 is TGTGCCAGCTCACCAAAGGAGACAGCCTATGGCTACACCTTC.

This clone was recorded once. This chain links TRBV6-2 or TRBV6-3 with TRBJ1-4; 7 nucleotides agree with TRBD1. The CDR3 covers 16 residues. Per the germline V gene, CDR1 is MNHEY and CDR2 is SVGEGT. V lost 2 bases, J lost 3 bases, and 6 bases stayed unmatched. The CDR3 here is CASSYATGNPNEKLFF. CDR3 coding DNA: TGTGCCAGCAGTTACGCGACAGGGAACCCTAATGAAAAACTGTTTTTT.

V gene TRBV12-3 or TRBV12-4 combines with J gene TRBJ2-1; tentative D call: TRBD1 (5 bases). The CDR3 is 12 amino acids. Trimming took 7 bases from V and 4 from J, leaving 8 bases between them. The CDR3 DNA is TGTGCCAGCAACACAGGTTACAATGAGCAGTTCTTC. Amino acids: CASNTGYNEQFF.

The genes are TRBV5-1 and TRBJ2-1; 7 positions match TRBD1. The CDR3 loop spans 14 amino acids. Germline loops: CDR1 SGHRS, CDR2 YFSETQ. Unmatched junction bases numbered 6, after V lost 5 bases and J lost 4 bases. DNA for the CDR3: TGCGCCAGCAGGCCGGGACAGAATTACAATGAGCAGTTCTTC. Translation gives CASRPGQNYNEQFF.